Only one count was recorded for the clone carrying this T cell receptor beta chain. Its antigen is not known. The gene symbols are mouse symbols. This CDR3 is also generated by other DNA sequences in the sample. Regarding time point: mouse harvest day 7 after allogeneic transplant. Mouse grafts combined 10^7 T-cell-depleted bone marrow cells with 10^6 splenic CD5+ T cells. The sample originates from a study of tissue T cells after allogeneic stem cell transplantation. Sequencing of TCRbeta CDR3 at survey depth gave sequences and template counts. Produced via immunoSEQ multiplex PCR; TCRdb's table is partial and in-frame only. The table has roughly 8,700 clones, approximately 45% seen once. The study's findings and limits: Within patients, tissue anatomy strongly shaped TCR repertoire composition.

Material: gut tissue. The receptor was isolated from a female BALB/c mouse given C57BL/6 T cells with graft-versus-host disease after an allogeneic hematopoietic cell transplant.

CDR3 bases read: TGTGCCAGCAGTCTCCAGGGGGCAAACACCGGGCAGCTCTAC. Protein product: CASSLQGANTGQLY. The full CDR3 protein is CASSLQGANTGQLYF. V gene TRBV26 combines with J gene TRBJ2-2, with 7 bases aligning to TRBD1. The CDR3 end lies 1 residue beyond the end of the read and is filled in from the germline J gene. CDR1 and CDR2 from the germline V gene are KGHPV and FQNQEV (reference sequence). Trimming took 3 bases from V and 0 from J; bases not matched to a gene: 1. CDR3 length: 15 residues. Full variable domain (rest looked up from reference TRBV26 and TRBJ2-2): NSKVIQTPRYLVKGQGQKAKMRCIPEKGHPVVFWYQQNKNNEFKFLINFQNQEVLQQIDMTEKRFSAECPSNSPCSLEIQSSEAGDSALYLCASSLQGANTGQLYFGEGSKLTVL.